The next 5 T cell receptor beta chains were all read from a single sample in a study of T cells in Graves' hyperthyroidism and ophthalmopathy. There were TCR beta CDR3 regions amplified from RNA transcripts. The HTBI primer set drove a first-round RT-PCR of the TCR CDR3. TCRdb used MiXCR to reprocess the multiplex PCR reads, holding one entry per CDR3 protein. The repertoire holds almost 600,000 distinct CDR3 sequences, with approximately 15% as singletons. Sequences were obtained from blood. These receptors were collected from a woman under 40 with Graves' hyperthyroidism that later progressed to Graves' ophthalmopathy.

This clonotype was recorded at least ten times. The rearrangement uses TRBV12-3 or TRBV12-4 and TRBJ2-5; 9 nucleotides agree with TRBD2. The CDR3 covers 16 residues. V trimming: 4 bases; J trimming: 4 bases; junction bases outside the gene matches: 10. The CDR3 nucleotides are TGTGCCAGCAGTTCGCCAGGGCTAGCGGGATTAGAGACCCAGTACTTC. Its translation is CASSSPGLAGLETQYF.

About this clonotype itself: This may stem from a read error, because a much larger clone lies one nucleotide away. The V call is TRBV20-1, the J call TRBJ2-3; possible D gene TRBD2, 7 bases. CDR1 is DFQATT and CDR2 is SNEGSKA in the germline V gene (reference sequence). The CDR3 extends over 14 amino acids. The CDR3 is CSAIWQAGADSQYF. In nucleotides, the CDR3 is TGCAGTGCTATATGGCAGGCGGGGGCAGATTCGCAGTATTTT.

V is TRBV12-3 or TRBV12-4 and J is TRBJ2-1, with D unresolved. The CDR3 is 16 amino acids. The ends were cut back, 3 bases at V and 0 bases at J, with 12 bases in the middle. The CDR3 coding sequence is TGTGCCAGCAGTTTCACTGGACGGAGCTCCTACAATGAGCAGTTCTTC. Encoded protein: CASSFTGRSSYNEQFF.

This clonotype was found many times. The chain uses TRBV6-1 and TRBJ1-2; D is unresolved. Trimming took off 6 bases at V and 13 bases at J, with 21 bases between the two ends. The V gene's germline CDR1 is MNHNS and CDR2 SASEGT. CDR3 length equals 13 residues. The CDR3 sequence is CASSPNLKGWCTF. CDR3 DNA: TGTGCCAGCAGCCCTAATTTGAAGGGCTGGTGCACCTTC.

This chain connects TRBV7-3 to TRBJ2-1; D might be TRBD2 (6 bases). This CDR3 region has 14 residues. Germline values: CDR1 SGHTA, CDR2 FQGTGA. The V end was cut by 5 bases, the J end by 8 bases, with 16 bases between. Here the CDR3 DNA reads TGTGCCAGCAGCCGACTTGGGGGGTACGATGAGCAGTTCTTC. Translating gives CASSRLGGYDEQFF.